In its sample, the clone carrying this T cell receptor beta chain was seen a few times. What it binds is not known. The data derive from a study of a mutant IDH1 vaccine in newly diagnosed glioma. The overall study: The patients received vaccinations eight times, in weeks 1, 3, 5, 7, 11, 15, 19 and 23. Averaging roughly 40 years of age, treated patients were approximately 62% male and around 40% female. Previous treatment comprised radiotherapy, temozolomide, or both, mostly both.

The time point is: week 23, last vaccination. The study gave 300 ug of mutant IDH1 20-mer peptide per vaccine dose, with topical imiquimod. TCRdb's copy holds only in-frame clones and misses some; the assay was immunoSEQ multiplex PCR. The data contain tens of thousands of clones, about four fifths of them singletons. Germline V gene sequence: CDR1 SGHTS, CDR2 YDEGEE. The CDR3 has 17 residues. With 0 bases removed from V and 0 bases from J, the gap between germline ends came to 10 bases. The sequencing used PBMCs, collected from a glioma patient whose treatment included an IDH1 peptide vaccine. The chain uses TRBV5-8 and TRBJ1-6; D is perhaps TRBD1 (5 bases). The clonotype was recovered from a man in his forties or fifties with glioma. CDR3 loop: CASSLDGANSYNSPLHF. In DNA form, the CDR3 reads TGTGCCAGCAGCTTGGATGGGGCGAACTCCTATAATTCACCCCTCCACTTT.